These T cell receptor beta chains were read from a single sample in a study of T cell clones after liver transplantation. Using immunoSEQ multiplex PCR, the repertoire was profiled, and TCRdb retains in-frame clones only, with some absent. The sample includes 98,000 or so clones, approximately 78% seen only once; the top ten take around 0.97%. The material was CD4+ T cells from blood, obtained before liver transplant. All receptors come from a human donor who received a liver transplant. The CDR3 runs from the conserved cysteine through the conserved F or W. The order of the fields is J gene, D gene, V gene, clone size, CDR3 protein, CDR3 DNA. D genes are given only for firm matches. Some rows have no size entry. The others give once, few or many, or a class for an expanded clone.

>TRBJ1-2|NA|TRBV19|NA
CASSVRERRAGYTF
TGTGCCAGTAGTGTCCGTGAGCGGAGGGCTGGCTACACCTTC
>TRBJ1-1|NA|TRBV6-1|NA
CASTRGVMNTEAFF
TGTGCCAGCACTCGGGGGGTCATGAACACTGAAGCTTTCTTT
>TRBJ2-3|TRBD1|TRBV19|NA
CASADPGQGTDTQYF
TGTGCCAGTGCTGACCCGGGACAGGGCACAGATACGCAGTATTTT
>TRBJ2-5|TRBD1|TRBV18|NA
CASSPLGQGRGETQYF
TGTGCCAGCTCACCACTTGGACAGGGGAGAGGGGAGACCCAGTACTTC
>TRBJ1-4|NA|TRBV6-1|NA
CASRRQINEKLFF
TGTGCCAGCAGGCGGCAGATTAATGAAAAACTGTTTTTT
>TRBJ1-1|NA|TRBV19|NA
CASSGLRRATRGTEAFF
TGTGCCAGTAGTGGCCTCAGGAGGGCCACCCGGGGGACTGAAGCTTTCTTT
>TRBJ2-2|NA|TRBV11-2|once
CASSLERTNGELFF
TGTGCCAGCAGCTTAGAACGGACTAACGGGGAGCTGTTTTTT
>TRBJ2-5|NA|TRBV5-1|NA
CASSQDQETQYF
TGCGCCAGCAGCCAAGACCAAGAGACCCAGTACTTC
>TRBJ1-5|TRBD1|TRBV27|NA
CASRGKTGVSNQPQHF
TGTGCCAGCAGGGGCAAGACAGGGGTTAGCAATCAGCCCCAGCATTTT
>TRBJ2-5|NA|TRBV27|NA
CASRLLGAQETQYF
TGTGCCAGCAGGCTCCTGGGGGCCCAAGAGACCCAGTACTTC
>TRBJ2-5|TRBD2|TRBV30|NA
CAWSLAGGQRETQYF
TGTGCCTGGAGTCTAGCGGGAGGGCAGCGGGAGACCCAGTACTTC
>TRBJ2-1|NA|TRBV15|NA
CATSRTLGAGLEQFF
TGTGCCACCAGCAGGACGTTGGGGGCAGGACTCGAGCAGTTCTTC
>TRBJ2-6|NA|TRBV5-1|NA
CASSSTGGGGAGANVLTF
TGCGCCAGCAGCTCGACAGGAGGGGGGGGCGCTGGGGCCAACGTCCTGACTTTC
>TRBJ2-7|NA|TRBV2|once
CASRTSEYEQYF
TGTGCCAGTAGGACGAGTGAATACGAGCAGTACTTC
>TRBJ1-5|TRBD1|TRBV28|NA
CASSDHNRGVLNQPQHF
TGTGCCAGCAGTGATCACAACAGGGGGGTCCTCAATCAGCCCCAGCATTTT
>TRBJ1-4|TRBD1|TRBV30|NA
CAWSRADRDEKLFF
TGTGCCTGGAGCCGAGCGGACAGGGATGAAAAACTGTTTTTT
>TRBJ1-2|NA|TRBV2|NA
CASSRDTSRDGYTF
TGTGCCAGCAGCCGGGACACCTCAAGAGATGGCTACACCTTC
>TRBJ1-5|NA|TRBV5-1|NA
CASSLEGGQPQHF
TGCGCCAGCAGCTTGGAAGGGGGGCAGCCCCAGCATTTT
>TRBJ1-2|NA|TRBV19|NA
CASSIASSYGYTF
TGTGCCAGTAGTATAGCCAGCTCTTATGGCTACACCTTC
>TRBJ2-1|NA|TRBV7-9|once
CASSLGGHTSSYNEQFF
TGTGCCAGCAGCTTAGGGGGGCACACGTCCTCCTACAATGAGCAGTTCTTC
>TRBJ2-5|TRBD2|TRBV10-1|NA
CASSESLAGETQYF
TGCGCCAGCAGTGAGTCCCTAGCGGGAGAGACCCAGTACTTC
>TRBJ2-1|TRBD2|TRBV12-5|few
CASGLVLETSGGVGSYNEQFF
TGTGCTAGTGGTTTGGTACTAGAAACTAGCGGGGGAGTCGGCTCCTACAATGAGCAGTTCTTC
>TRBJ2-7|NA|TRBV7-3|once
CASSLVGFSSYEQYF
TGTGCCAGCAGCTTAGTCGGGTTCAGCTCCTACGAGCAGTACTTC
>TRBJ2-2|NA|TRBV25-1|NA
CASSAHEPGDTGELFF
TGTGCCAGCAGTGCCCACGAACCGGGGGACACCGGGGAGCTGTTTTTT
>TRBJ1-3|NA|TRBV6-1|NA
CASSRTYSGNTIYF
TGTGCCAGCAGCCGGACATACTCTGGAAACACCATATATTTT
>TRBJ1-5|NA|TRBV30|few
CAWSSRAGNQPQHF
TGTGCCTGGAGTTCAAGGGCAGGCAATCAGCCCCAGCATTTT
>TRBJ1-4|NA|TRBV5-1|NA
CASSLALNEKLFF
TGCGCCAGCAGCTTGGCCCTTAATGAAAAACTGTTTTTT
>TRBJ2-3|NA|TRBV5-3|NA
CARRISPTDTQYF
TGTGCCAGGCGTATTTCCCCCACAGATACGCAGTATTTT
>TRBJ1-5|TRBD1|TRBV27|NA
CASSYHRGLQPQHF
TGTGCCAGCAGTTACCACAGGGGGCTTCAGCCCCAGCATTTT
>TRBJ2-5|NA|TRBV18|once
CASSPSRGAETQYF
TGTGCCAGCTCACCGTCCAGGGGGGCTGAGACCCAGTACTTC
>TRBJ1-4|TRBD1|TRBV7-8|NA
CASSLSGGLTNEKLFF
TGTGCCAGCAGCTTATCAGGGGGCCTGACTAATGAAAAACTGTTTTTT
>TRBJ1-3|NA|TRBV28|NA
CASASLATAGNTIYF
TGTGCCAGCGCTTCCCTGGCGACAGCTGGAAACACCATATATTTT
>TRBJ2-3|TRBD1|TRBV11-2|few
CASSPRQGKWGTDTQYF
TGTGCCAGCAGTCCAAGACAGGGTAAATGGGGGACAGATACGCAGTATTTT
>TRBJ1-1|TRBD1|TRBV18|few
CASSRQGASTEAFF
TGTGCCAGCTCCCGACAGGGGGCGAGCACTGAAGCTTTCTTT
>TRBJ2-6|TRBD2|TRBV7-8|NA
CASSLGVPGLGSGANVLTF
TGTGCCAGCAGCTTAGGAGTCCCTGGACTAGGCTCTGGGGCCAACGTCCTGACTTTC
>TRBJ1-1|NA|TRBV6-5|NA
CASSRPGTLHTEAFF
TGTGCCAGCAGTCGTCCAGGGACGCTTCACACTGAAGCTTTCTTT
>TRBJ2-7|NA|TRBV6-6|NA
CASSYQGSYEQYF
TGTGCCAGCAGTTACCAAGGGTCCTACGAGCAGTACTTC
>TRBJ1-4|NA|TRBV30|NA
CAWSVGGDNEKLFF
TGTGCCTGGAGTGTGGGGGGCGATAATGAAAAACTGTTTTTT
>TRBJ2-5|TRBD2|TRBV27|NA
CASSWGLAGGETQYF
TGTGCCAGCAGTTGGGGACTAGCGGGAGGAGAGACCCAGTACTTC
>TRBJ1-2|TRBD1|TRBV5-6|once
CASSLGQGAYGYTF
TGTGCCAGCAGCTTGGGACAGGGCGCCTATGGCTACACCTTC
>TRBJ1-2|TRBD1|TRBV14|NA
CASSRGQGTGYTF
TGTGCCAGCAGCCGAGGACAGGGAACTGGCTACACCTTC
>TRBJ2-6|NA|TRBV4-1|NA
CASSQVESTGANVLTF
TGCGCCAGCAGCCAAGTTGAATCCACTGGGGCCAACGTCCTGACTTTC
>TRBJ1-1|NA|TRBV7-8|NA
CASSSLQTNTEAFF
TGTGCCAGCAGCTCGTTACAAACGAACACTGAAGCTTTCTTT
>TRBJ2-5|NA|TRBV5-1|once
CASSKGVEAQETQYF
TGCGCCAGCAGCAAGGGGGTCGAAGCTCAAGAGACCCAGTACTTC
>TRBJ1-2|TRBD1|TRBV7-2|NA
CASSSQGRNGYTF
TGTGCCAGCAGCTCACAGGGGAGGAATGGCTACACCTTC
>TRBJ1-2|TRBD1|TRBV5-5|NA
CASSSTGGYYGYTF
TGTGCCAGCAGCTCGACAGGGGGCTACTATGGCTACACCTTC
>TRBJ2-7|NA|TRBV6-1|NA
CASSEGGVAVYEQYF
TGTGCCAGCAGTGAAGGGGGGGTAGCTGTCTACGAGCAGTACTTC
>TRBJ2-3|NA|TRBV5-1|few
CASSLEGLETDTQYF
TGCGCCAGCAGCTTGGAGGGCCTGGAGACAGATACGCAGTATTTT
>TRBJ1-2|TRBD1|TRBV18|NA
CASSTKSGTGDGYTF
TGTGCCAGCTCAACAAAATCCGGGACAGGGGATGGCTACACCTTC
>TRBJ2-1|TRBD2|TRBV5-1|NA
CASSSGGGTSYNEQFF
TGCGCCAGCAGCTCCGGGGGGGGCACCTCCTACAATGAGCAGTTCTTC
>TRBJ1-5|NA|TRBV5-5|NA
CASSLVPDQPQHF
TGTGCCAGCAGCTTGGTGCCTGATCAGCCCCAGCATTTT
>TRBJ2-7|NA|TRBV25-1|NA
CASSETGTLAYEQYF
TGTGCCAGCAGTGAGACCGGGACGCTAGCCTACGAGCAGTACTTC
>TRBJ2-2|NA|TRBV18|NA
CASSQGRQTGELFF
TGTGCCAGCTCACAGGGGAGGCAGACCGGGGAGCTGTTTTTT
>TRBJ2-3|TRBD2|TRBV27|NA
CASSPLALAGEMTDTQYF
TGTGCCAGCAGTCCCTTAGCACTAGCGGGAGAAATGACAGATACGCAGTATTTT